The clone carrying this T cell receptor (beta chain) showed up just a few times. TCR beta libraries were prepared from cDNA with unique molecular identifiers. One entry per CDR3 protein results from TCRdb running MiXCR on the PCR reads. The sample records about 570,000 distinct CDR3 sequences, around 34% being singletons. This entry comes from a study of post-analysis software for immune sequencing data. The sequenced material came from blood. This clonotype was sampled from a girl aged 2 to 17 with multiple sclerosis.

The CDR3 region is CASSWTGGGQETQYF. For the CDR3, the DNA is TGTGCCAGCTCTTGGACAGGGGGCGGGCAAGAGACCCAGTACTTC. The chain is built from TRBV9 and TRBJ2-5; TRBD1 matches at 11 bases. Germline assignment: CDR1 SGDLS and CDR2 YYNGEE. The length of the CDR3 is 15 residues. With 7 bases clipped from V and 2 bases from J, the junction kept 7 bases outside the gene matches. Supplemented by reference TRBV9 and TRBJ2-5, the full variable domain reads DSGVTQTPKHLITATGQRVTLRCSPRSGDLSVYWYQQSLDQGLQFLIQYYNGEERAKGNILERFSAQQFPDLHSELNLSSLELGDSALYFCASSWTGGGQETQYFGPGTRLLVL.